One and the same sample provided the 19 T cell receptor beta chains below, sequenced in a study of T cell changes during pregnancy in multiple sclerosis. Measured with immunoSEQ multiplex PCR; TCRdb has only the in-frame clones, and not every one. The sample has 50,000 to 70,000 clones; more than 90% are singletons. The sequences come from peripheral blood, collected in the second trimester of pregnancy. Receptors were obtained from a female donor with multiple sclerosis, enrolled in a pregnancy study.

V and J are TRBV6-1 and TRBJ1-5, with D perhaps TRBD1 (5 bases). Germline V gene sequence: CDR1 MNHNS, CDR2 SASEGT. The V end was cut by 6 bases, the J end by 6 bases, with 18 bases between. This CDR3 is 15 amino acids long. CDR3 in DNA: TGTGCCAGCAGACCGGGACTCGAAGGAACTCAGCCCCAGCATTTT. It encodes CASRPGLEGTQPQHF.

The V and J genes are TRBV6-1 and TRBJ1-4; 7 nucleotides match TRBD1. CDR3 size: 12 residues. The germline V gene has CDR1 MNHNS and CDR2 SASEGT. V trimming: 3 bases; J trimming: 10 bases; junction bases outside the gene matches: 2. The CDR3 spells CASSERGRKLFF. Here the CDR3 DNA reads TGTGCCAGCAGTGAGAGGGGGCGAAAACTGTTTTTT.

The V call is TRBV28, the J call TRBJ1-2, with 7 bases fitting TRBD1. The CDR3 is made up of 12 amino acids. V gave up 11 bases and J gave up 9 bases; unmatched junction bases: 12. The germline gives CDR1 MDHEN, CDR2 SYDVKM. In DNA form, the CDR3 reads TGTGCCGGCGGTGGACAGGTCGACAGCTACACCTTC. It specifies CAGGGQVDSYTF.

This chain connects TRBV9 to TRBJ2-7; tentative D call: TRBD2 (6 bases). CDR1 SGDLS and CDR2 YYNGEE come from the germline V gene. The V end was cut by 0 bases, the J end by 3 bases, with 10 bases between. There are 14 residues in the CDR3. Here the CDR3 reads CASSVDLDYYEQYF. CDR3 nucleotide sequence: TGTGCCAGCAGCGTAGATTTGGACTACTACGAGCAGTACTTC.

V and J are TRBV25-1 and TRBJ1-5, with D tentatively TRBD1 (6 bases). Germline V lookup: CDR1 MGHDK, CDR2 SYGVNS. The CDR3 extends over 14 amino acids. Between the trimmed V and J ends, which lost 10 bases and 4 bases, there was a span of 17 bases. The CDR3 loop is CANKQRQANQPQHF. The DNA of the CDR3 is TGTGCCAACAAACAGAGACAGGCTAATCAGCCCCAGCATTTT.

This chain joins TRBV9 and TRBJ2-1; 14 nucleotides agree with TRBD2. The CDR3 is made up of 18 amino acids. V lost 4 bases to trimming and J lost 1 base; unmatched junction nucleotides: 7. CDR1 and CDR2 from the germline V gene are SGDLS and YYNGEE. In DNA form, the CDR3 reads TGTGCCAGCAGCCCCGGGACTAGCGGGAGACTATCCTACAATGAGCAGTTCTTC. Its translation: CASSPGTSGRLSYNEQFF.

This rearrangement joins TRBV5-6 to TRBJ1-1; D ambiguous. There are 13 residues in the CDR3. Germline V gene sequence: CDR1 SGHDT, CDR2 YYEEEE. Trimming stripped 1 base from V and 5 bases from J, with 9 bases between. CDR3 in DNA: TGTGCCAGCAGCTTGTTAAAGAGAACTGAAGCTTTCTTT. Protein sequence: CASSLLKRTEAFF. The complete variable domain, with remaining parts taken from reference TRBV5-6 and TRBJ1-1, reads DAGVTQSPTHLIKTRGQQVTLRCSPKSGHDTVSWYQQALGQGPQFIFQYYEEEERQRGNFPDRFSGHQFPNYSSELNVNALLLGDSALYLCASSLLKRTEAFFGQGTRLTVV.

The V gene is TRBV6-6, the J gene TRBJ2-5; 9 nucleotides agree with TRBD2. CDR1 MNHNY and CDR2 SVGAGI come from the germline V gene (reference sequence). CDR3 length: 14 amino acids. The junction had 6 bases not matched to a gene; V was cut back by 6 bases and J by 4 bases. The CDR3 coding sequence is TGTGCCAGCAGGACAGGACTAGCGAGAGAGACCCAGTACTTC. Amino acid sequence: CASRTGLARETQYF.

The V and J genes are TRBV7-3 and TRBJ2-5, with a weak D call TRBD1 (6 bases). Trimming removed 5 bases at V and 4 bases at J, with 23 bases between. The CDR3 contains 17 residues. The germline V gene encodes CDR1 SGHTA and CDR2 FQGTGA. CDR3 DNA: TGTGCCAGCAGCGAGGGCCAGGGGTCGTCGGGTCGAGAGACCCAGTACTTC. Translating it yields CASSEGQGSSGRETQYF.

V is TRBV29-1 and J is TRBJ2-3, with 8 bases matching TRBD2. Trimming cost V 7 bases and J 0 bases; bases outside gene matches: 12. Germline V lookup: CDR1 SQVTM, CDR2 ANQGSEA. CDR3 length: 16 amino acids. The CDR3 loop reads CSARGLAGPSTDTQYF. The DNA of the CDR3 is TGCAGCGCCCGGGGGCTAGCGGGCCCTAGCACAGATACGCAGTATTTT.

CDR3 in DNA: TGTGCCAGCAAGGGGACTTACGAGCAGTACTTC. It is translated as CASKGTYEQYF. The chain employs TRBV6-5 and TRBJ2-7, with D possibly being TRBD2 (6 bases). The CDR3 length is 11 residues. Trimming shortened V by 7 bases and J by 4 bases, and 8 bases separated the two germline ends. The germline V gene has CDR1 MNHEY and CDR2 SVGAGI.

This sequence joins TRBV5-1 and TRBJ1-3; possibly TRBD1 for D (6 bases). The CDR3 is made up of 15 amino acids. The germline V and J ends were trimmed by 2 bases and 2 bases, with 11 bases remaining between them. CDR1 and CDR2 from the germline V gene are SGHRS and YFSETQ. The CDR3 is CASSFGPGAGNTIYF. CDR3 coding DNA: TGCGCCAGCAGCTTTGGACCAGGGGCTGGAAACACCATATATTTT.

The CDR3 sequence is CASSKGGRDGEQFF. The CDR3 DNA reads as TGTGCCAGTAGTAAAGGCGGGAGGGATGGCGAGCAGTTCTTC. The chain couples TRBV19 to TRBJ2-1; TRBD2 matches at 9 bases. J was trimmed by 10 bases and V by 4 bases; bases with no gene match: 8. The CDR3 covers 14 residues. Germline assignment: CDR1 LNHDA and CDR2 SQIVND (reference sequence).

The V gene is TRBV7-9, the J gene TRBJ1-1; 8 nucleotides agree with TRBD1. V lost 1 base, J lost 2 bases, and 3 bases stayed unmatched. The CDR3 length is 15 residues. Looked up from germline, CDR1 is SEHNR and CDR2 is FQNEAQ (reference sequence). The CDR3 nucleotides are TGTGCCAGCAGCTTAGGAGACAGGGGTAACACTGAAGCTTTCTTT. This codes for CASSLGDRGNTEAFF.

The chain is built from TRBV5-6 and TRBJ2-4, with D tentatively TRBD2 (6 bases). Germline-derived CDR1 and CDR2 are SGHDT and YYEEEE. The length of the CDR3 is 17 residues. Between the trimmed V and J ends, which lost 4 bases and 8 bases, there was a span of 25 bases. DNA for the CDR3: TGTGCCAGCAGCCCACGACCCGGGACTTTCCCTACTGACATTCAGTACTTC. Amino acid sequence: CASSPRPGTFPTDIQYF. Combining the CDR3 with reference TRBV5-6 and TRBJ2-4 gives the whole variable domain DAGVTQSPTHLIKTRGQQVTLRCSPKSGHDTVSWYQQALGQGPQFIFQYYEEEERQRGNFPDRFSGHQFPNYSSELNVNALLLGDSALYLCASSPRPGTFPTDIQYFGAGTRLSVL.

A note on this clone: The identical CDR3 is also encoded by other nucleotide sequences in the sample. The chain uses TRBV5-1 and TRBJ2-1; D call uncertain. CDR3 length: 16 amino acids. The germline V and J ends were trimmed by 0 bases and 0 bases, with 10 bases remaining between them. CDR1 and CDR2 (germline): SGHRS, YFSETQ. CDR3 coding DNA: TGCGCCAGCAGCTTGGAGGCAGCGAGCTCCTACAATGAGCAGTTCTTC. This encodes CASSLEAASSYNEQFF. Looking up the rest from reference TRBV5-1 and TRBJ2-1 gives the full variable domain: KAGVTQTPRYLIKTRGQQVTLSCSPISGHRSVSWYQQTPGQGLQFLFEYFSETQRNKGNFPGRFSGRQFSNSRSEMNVSTLELGDSALYLCASSLEAASSYNEQFFGPGTRLTVL.

The rearrangement links TRBV4-3 to TRBJ2-1; D not certain. V dropped 0 bases and J dropped 12 bases, with 12 bases sitting between them. Germline V CDR1 and CDR2: LGHNA, YSLEER. The CDR3 covers 13 residues. The DNA of the CDR3 is TGCGCCAGCAGCCAAGAGATCAGCTCGGGGCAGTTCTTC. Translating gives CASSQEISSGQFF.

The rearrangement joins TRBV10-3 to TRBJ1-1; 10 bases map to TRBD1. J gave up 8 bases and V 4 bases, and 7 bases lay outside the gene matches. Per the germline V gene, CDR1 is ENHRY and CDR2 is SYGVKD. The CDR3 is 14 residues long. The CDR3 region is CAISGQGARAEAFF. The CDR3 DNA reads as TGTGCCATCAGTGGACAGGGGGCGCGAGCGGAAGCTTTCTTT.

This chain joins TRBV30 and TRBJ2-5; 10 bases agree with TRBD2. With 2 bases clipped from V and 4 bases from J, the junction kept 10 bases outside the gene matches. Germline V gene sequence: CDR1 GTSNPN, CDR2 SVGIG (reference sequence). The CDR3 length is 16 residues. The CDR3 protein is CAWSSRLAGAGETQYF. The CDR3 nucleotides are TGTGCCTGGAGTTCTAGGCTAGCGGGAGCAGGAGAGACCCAGTACTTC.